The rows below give T cell receptor beta chains drawn from one sample of a study of shared clonotypes between healthy human individuals. Libraries were prepared by immunoSEQ multiplex PCR; TCRdb keeps only in-frame clonotypes and omits some of them. Here the sample spans about 2.3 million clones, roughly 93% being singletons. The specimen was naive CD4+ T cells from PBMCs. The receptors here all came from a man between 18 and 29 years old in good health. Some clones in this sample may be carry-over from other donors' samples. Each CDR3 is given with its conserved first and last residue. Each record gives: V gene, clone size, D gene, J gene, CDR3 DNA, CDR3 protein. A D gene is named only where the DNA matches it firmly. Rows may omit the clone size; those that give it use once, few, many or a size class.

v_gene: TRBV2
abundance: .
d_gene: .
j_gene: TRBJ2-5
CDR3nt: TGTGCCAGCAATCGGCAGAGCCAAGAGACCCAGTACTTC
CDR3aa: CASNRQSQETQYF

v_gene: TRBV4-1
abundance: .
d_gene: .
j_gene: TRBJ2-7
CDR3nt: TGCGCCAGCAGCCCCGGCCACGAGCAGTACTTC
CDR3aa: CASSPGHEQYF

v_gene: TRBV10-3
abundance: .
d_gene: TRBD1
j_gene: TRBJ1-2
CDR3nt: TGTGCCATTCGGGGGACAGGGCGTAGCTATGGCTACACCTTC
CDR3aa: CAIRGTGRSYGYTF

v_gene: TRBV2
abundance: .
d_gene: .
j_gene: TRBJ1-2
CDR3nt: TGTGCCAGCAGTGAGTCAGGGCCTGGCTACACCTTC
CDR3aa: CASSESGPGYTF

v_gene: TRBV7-6
abundance: .
d_gene: .
j_gene: TRBJ1-1
CDR3nt: TGTGCCAGCAGCTCCAGGGAGTACCGAGGGACTGAAGCTTTCTTT
CDR3aa: CASSSREYRGTEAFF

v_gene: TRBV7-9
abundance: .
d_gene: .
j_gene: TRBJ2-5
CDR3nt: TGTGCCAGCAGCTTAGTCCCGGGCAGAGAGACCCAGTACTTC
CDR3aa: CASSLVPGRETQYF

v_gene: TRBV15
abundance: once
d_gene: .
j_gene: TRBJ2-7
CDR3nt: TGTGCCACCAGCAGAGATCCCCAGGGGAAGTACGAGCAGTACTTC
CDR3aa: CATSRDPQGKYEQYF

v_gene: TRBV9
abundance: .
d_gene: .
j_gene: TRBJ2-5
CDR3nt: TGTGCCAGCAGCGTAGTTGGGGCAGGGGAGACCCAGTACTTC
CDR3aa: CASSVVGAGETQYF

v_gene: TRBV5-4
abundance: few
d_gene: .
j_gene: TRBJ1-2
CDR3nt: TGTGCCAGCAGCCCCAAGTCCCGGGACGGCTACACCTTC
CDR3aa: CASSPKSRDGYTF

v_gene: TRBV27
abundance: .
d_gene: .
j_gene: TRBJ1-4
CDR3nt: TGTGCCAGCAGTCGGACCGGACGATTTAATGAAAAACTGTTTTTT
CDR3aa: CASSRTGRFNEKLFF